The clone carrying this T cell receptor beta chain showed up just once. The antigen is not known. The sample belongs to a study of OX40 agonist ivuxolimab in advanced cancers. Systemic immunosuppression or a history of autoimmune disease excluded patients. Sampling times: baseline, cycle 4 day 1, cycle 7 day 1. CDR1 is LNHDA, CDR2 SQIVND, per germline (reference sequence). The CDR3 totals 13 residues. Trimming stripped 7 bases from V and 4 bases from J, with 13 bases between. Only in-frame clones appear in the TCRdb table, and some are missing; sequencing was by immunoSEQ multiplex PCR. Of about 86,000 clones in the sample, about 90% were seen once. Study results and limitations: People who partly responded at 0.1-3.0 mg/kg had some of the least clonal expansion seen.

The V call is TRBV19, the J call TRBJ1-1, with a weak D call TRBD1 (5 bases). The source material was CD4+ or CD8+ T cells sorted from blood, sampled in a trial of the OX40 agonist ivuxolimab. The clonotype originates from an adult with an advanced solid tumor such as melanoma, head and neck, liver or kidney cancer. The CDR3 sequence is CASTPREGTEAFF. CDR3 coding DNA: TGTGCCAGTACCCCCAGGGAGGGCACTGAAGCTTTCTTT.